The rows below give T cell receptor beta chains drawn from one sample of a study of CD8+ T cells in alopecia areata. Assay used: immunoSEQ multiplex PCR; TCRdb lists only in-frame clones, some missing. The data hold 150,000 to 250,000 clones, with 45% to 65% observed a single time. This material consisted of CD4+ T cells sorted from blood, taken at week 4, from a patient treated with tofacitinib. These receptors all stem from a human donor with alopecia areata. CDR3s include the opening cysteine and the closing phenylalanine or tryptophan. D genes are given only for firm matches. Part of the rows lack a size; the others show once, few, many or a class for expanded clones.

v_gene	abundance	j_gene	d_gene	CDR3aa	CDR3nt
TRBV5-6	.	TRBJ2-4	.	CASSFGTKNIQYF	TGTGCCAGCAGCTTCGGCACCAAAAACATTCAGTACTTC
TRBV5-1	.	TRBJ2-6	.	CASRRSPLSGANVLTF	TGCGCCAGCAGACGCTCTCCCCTCTCTGGGGCCAACGTCCTGACTTTC
TRBV29-1	few	TRBJ2-5	.	CSVRDFGTQKTQYF	TGCAGCGTCAGAGACTTCGGGACCCAGAAGACCCAGTACTTC
TRBV27	.	TRBJ2-5	TRBD1	CASSPFHRGLVRETQYF	TGTGCCAGCAGTCCATTCCACAGGGGGCTAGTGAGAGAGACCCAGTACTTC
TRBV2	.	TRBJ2-3	.	CASGIRIDTQYF	TGTGCCAGCGGGATTCGGATAGATACGCAGTATTTT
TRBV7-2	.	TRBJ2-3	.	CASSLSGTSTDTQYF	TGTGCCAGCAGCTTATCCGGCACAAGCACAGATACGCAGTATTTT
TRBV30	.	TRBJ1-2	.	CAWSPTGNNYGYTF	TGTGCCTGGAGTCCTACAGGGAATAACTATGGCTACACCTTC
TRBV2	.	TRBJ2-6	.	CASSSRRSGANVLTF	TGTGCCAGCAGTAGCCGGCGCTCTGGGGCCAACGTCCTGACTTTC
TRBV7-9	.	TRBJ2-1	TRBD1	CASSKTGTGLNEQFF	TGTGCCAGCAGCAAAACCGGGACAGGGCTCAATGAGCAGTTCTTC
TRBV30	few	TRBJ1-5	.	CAWSVLNSNQPQHF	TGTGCCTGGAGTGTCCTAAATAGCAATCAGCCCCAGCATTTT
TRBV30	once	TRBJ2-1	.	CAWSGGQFNEQFF	TGTGCCTGGAGTGGAGGACAGTTCAATGAGCAGTTCTTC
TRBV5-1	many	TRBJ2-7	.	CASSLGTGGVEQYF	TGCGCCAGCAGCCTCGGGACCGGGGGAGTGGAGCAGTACTTC
TRBV5-1	.	TRBJ2-3	.	CASQQDRSGTDTQYF	TGCGCCAGCCAACAAGACAGGTCGGGCACAGATACGCAGTATTTT
TRBV7-2	few	TRBJ2-4	.	CASSLASGKANIQYF	TGTGCCAGCAGCTTAGCGTCCGGGAAGGCAAACATTCAGTACTTC
TRBV29-1	.	TRBJ1-6	TRBD1	CSVEGQGANSPLHF	TGCAGCGTTGAAGGACAGGGGGCGAATTCACCCCTCCACTTT
TRBV5-1	.	TRBJ2-4	TRBD2	CASSSRQRGSIQYF	TGCGCCAGCAGCTCTAGACAGCGGGGAAGCATTCAGTACTTC
TRBV30	.	TRBJ1-6	TRBD1	CAAPRDRNSPLHF	TGTGCCGCGCCCCGGGACAGGAATTCACCCCTCCACTTT
TRBV19	.	TRBJ1-2	.	CASSIEPGGGYTF	TGTGCCAGTAGTATAGAACCCGGGGGCGGCTACACCTTC
TRBV7-9	once	TRBJ1-1	.	CASSPIRRDNTEAFF	TGTGCCAGCAGCCCAATCAGGAGGGACAACACTGAAGCTTTCTTT
TRBV27	.	TRBJ1-6	.	CASSLEGGSPLHF	TGTGCCAGCAGTTTGGAGGGGGGTTCACCCCTCCACTTT
TRBV23-1	few	TRBJ2-7	TRBD1	CASNHRGRAAYEQYF	TGCGCCAGCAACCACAGGGGGCGCGCAGCCTACGAGCAGTACTTC
TRBV7-2	.	TRBJ1-1	TRBD1	CASSLRDRGSNTEAFF	TGTGCCAGCAGCTTACGGGACAGGGGATCAAACACTGAAGCTTTCTTT
TRBV30	once	TRBJ2-7	.	CAWSVQGYYEQYF	TGTGCCTGGAGTGTACAGGGATACTACGAGCAGTACTTC
TRBV7-2	.	TRBJ2-5	TRBD2	CASRVTSGGLETQYF	TGTGCCAGCAGAGTGACTAGCGGGGGGCTGGAGACCCAGTACTTC
TRBV30	.	TRBJ1-6	.	CAWMTDLYNSPLHF	TGTGCCTGGATGACAGATCTGTATAATTCACCCCTCCACTTT
TRBV9	.	TRBJ2-7	.	CASSVAAGAYEQYF	TGTGCCAGCAGCGTAGCGGCAGGGGCCTACGAGCAGTACTTC
TRBV30	.	TRBJ2-5	.	CALSTVKETQYF	TGTGCCCTTTCCACCGTGAAAGAGACCCAGTACTTC
TRBV19	few	TRBJ1-2	TRBD1	CASSMVGTGHGYTF	TGTGCCAGTAGTATGGTCGGGACAGGACATGGCTACACCTTC
TRBV4-1	few	TRBJ2-2	.	CASSQGAALSNTGELFF	TGCGCCAGCAGCCAAGGAGCTGCACTATCGAACACCGGGGAGCTGTTTTTT
TRBV5-1	few	TRBJ1-5	.	CASSLEGSGNQPQHF	TGCGCCAGCAGCTTGGAAGGGTCTGGTAATCAGCCCCAGCATTTT
TRBV30	.	TRBJ2-7	.	CACTIHRGSDYEQYF	TGTGCCTGTACTATTCATCGGGGGTCGGACTACGAGCAGTACTTC
TRBV5-1	few	TRBJ2-2	.	CASSLNWLKVTGELFF	TGCGCCAGCAGCTTGAACTGGCTAAAGGTCACCGGGGAGCTGTTTTTT
TRBV23-1	few	TRBJ2-2	.	CASRLSGQNTGELFF	TGCGCCAGCAGACTCTCGGGACAGAACACCGGGGAGCTGTTTTTT
TRBV5-1	.	TRBJ1-2	TRBD1	CASSLAGQAFYGYTF	TGCGCCAGCAGCTTGGCAGGACAGGCCTTCTATGGCTACACCTTC
TRBV20-1	.	TRBJ2-3	.	CSATELDTQYF	TGCAGTGCTACAGAACTTGATACGCAGTATTTT
TRBV2	.	TRBJ1-6	.	CASSDGSSYNSPLHF	TGTGCCAGCAGTGATGGGAGCTCCTATAATTCACCCCTCCACTTT
TRBV30	.	TRBJ1-3	.	CAWGAGNTIYF	TGTGCCTGGGGAGCTGGAAACACCATATATTTT
TRBV19	.	TRBJ2-4	.	CASSPKGGRNIQYF	TGTGCCAGTTCCCCCAAAGGCGGAAGAAACATTCAGTACTTC
TRBV9	once	TRBJ2-7	TRBD1	CASSVGDRGSYEQYF	TGTGCCAGCAGCGTAGGGGACAGGGGGTCCTACGAGCAGTACTTC
TRBV4-1	.	TRBJ2-6	TRBD2	CASSQALSPPGGLGSGANVLTF	TGCGCCAGCAGCCAAGCCCTCTCCCCCCCCGGGGGACTAGGCTCTGGGGCCAACGTCCTGACTTTC
TRBV29-1	few	TRBJ1-2	TRBD1	CSVEPAGQRGYTF	TGCAGCGTTGAGCCAGCGGGACAGCGTGGCTACACCTTC
TRBV7-2	few	TRBJ2-1	.	CASSRDASPYNEQFF	TGTGCCAGCAGCCGGGACGCCAGCCCCTACAATGAGCAGTTCTTC
TRBV20-1	few	TRBJ2-5	.	CSARSRETQYF	TGCAGTGCTAGGTCTAGGGAGACCCAGTACTTC
TRBV5-6	.	TRBJ2-7	.	CASSLEAESEQYF	TGTGCCAGCAGCTTGGAGGCCGAATCCGAGCAGTACTTC
TRBV27	.	TRBJ2-6	.	CAASTGSGANVLTF	TGTGCCGCGTCGACGGGCTCGGGGGCCAACGTCCTGACTTTC
TRBV10-3	few	TRBJ1-2	TRBD1	CATRGGEDGYTF	TGTGCCACCAGGGGGGGGGAGGATGGCTACACCTTC
TRBV5-1	.	TRBJ2-7	.	CASSSGDFYEQYF	TGCGCCAGCAGCTCAGGGGACTTCTACGAGCAGTACTTC
TRBV7-2	.	TRBJ2-3	TRBD1	CASSHRTGPDTQYF	TGTGCCAGCAGCCACCGGACAGGGCCAGATACGCAGTATTTT
TRBV10-3	few	TRBJ2-1	TRBD2	CAIRPAGGLTDEQFF	TGTGCCATCAGACCAGCGGGGGGGCTAACCGATGAGCAGTTCTTC
TRBV5-6	.	TRBJ2-1	.	CASSLRGGSYNEQFF	TGTGCCAGCAGCTTGAGAGGGGGCTCCTACAATGAGCAGTTCTTC
TRBV29-1	.	TRBJ2-1	TRBD1	CSVGQPAYNEQFF	TGCAGCGTGGGACAGCCGGCCTACAATGAGCAGTTCTTC